These 27 T cell receptor beta chains were sequenced from one sample in a study of blood T cells in healthy people across ages. The authors ran a second PCR of 7 to 11 cycles using a sample-barcoded 5' primer and a J-beta primer mix. TCRdb redid the calling of the 5' RACE reads with MiXCR, one entry per CDR3 protein. This repertoire shows 1.5 million to 2 million distinct CDR3 sequences, 28% found once; its top ten account for 7.7%. The sample was blood. The source of these receptors is a young woman in good health.

This clonotype was counted many times. The chain has TRBV10-3 and TRBJ2-1, with D possibly matching TRBD1 (6 bases). Trimming removed 9 bases from V and 8 bases from J, with 11 bases in between. Germline lookup yields CDR1 ENHRY and CDR2 SYGVKD. The CDR3 runs to 11 residues. The CDR3: CAIGQMDEQFF. The CDR3 DNA follows: TGTGCCATTGGACAGATGGATGAGCAGTTCTTC.

A remark on this clonotype: One end of the junction is discordant with germline, which a read error may explain. The rearrangement uses TRBV29-1 and TRBJ2-4; no reliable D call. The DNA end lines up better with TRBJ2-7; the J call may be wrong. The CDR3 extends over 11 amino acids. Germline CDR1 reads SQVTM; CDR2 reads ANQGSEA. In nucleotides, the CDR3 is TGCAGCGTTGTCGTTTCCTGCGAGCAGTACTTC. Protein product: CSVVVSCEQYF.

CDR3 bases: TGCAGTGCTACGGGCGGTAACACAGATACGCAGTATTTT. It yields the protein CSATGGNTDTQYF. The chain couples TRBV20-1 to TRBJ2-3; no reliable D call. Germline CDR1 DFQATT, CDR2 SNEGSKA (reference sequence). This CDR3 comprises 13 residues. V was pared by 4 bases and J by 2 bases, with 10 bases between.

The rearrangement joins TRBV3-1 to TRBJ1-2; D uncertain. There are 14 residues in the CDR3. Trimming left V 1 base short and J 8 bases short, with 14 bases between. The germline V gene has CDR1 LGHDT and CDR2 YNNKEL (reference sequence). DNA for the CDR3: TGTGCCAGCAGCCAAGCTTCCCTCCCGGTGGGCTACACCTTC. It translates to CASSQASLPVGYTF.

V is TRBV7-9 and J is TRBJ1-6; weak D call: TRBD1 (5 bases). The germline V gene has CDR1 SEHNR and CDR2 FQNEAQ (reference sequence). V was cut by 1 base and J by 7 bases, with 11 bases left in between. This CDR3 has 15 amino acids. The CDR3 protein is CASSLGAGKNSPLHF. The CDR3 nucleotides are TGTGCCAGCAGCTTAGGGGCAGGGAAAAATTCACCCCTCCACTTT.

The chain has TRBV20-1 and TRBJ2-2; the D call may be TRBD1 or TRBD2 (5 bases each). This CDR3 spans 15 amino acids. CDR1 is DFQATT, CDR2 SNEGSKA, per germline (reference sequence). V shed 5 bases and J shed 0 bases, with 13 bases lying between them. The CDR3 sequence is CSAPGTDANTGELFF. The CDR3 coding sequence is TGCAGTGCTCCCGGGACGGACGCGAACACCGGGGAGCTGTTTTTT.

V is TRBV28 and J is TRBJ2-3; 12 positions match TRBD2. Germline loops: CDR1 MDHEN, CDR2 SYDVKM. V was clipped by 5 bases and J by 3 bases; unmatched bases: 15. The CDR3 has 19 residues. CDR3 loop: CASSRLAGLAGRRTDTQYF. DNA of the CDR3: TGTGCCAGCAGTCGTCTAGCCGGACTAGCGGGAAGAAGGACAGATACGCAGTATTTT.

Comments on this clonotype: With a much larger clone just one base away, this may be a read error. V gene TRBV12-3 or TRBV12-4 combines with J gene TRBJ2-1; unclear D gene. This CDR3 has 14 residues. CDR3 protein: CVSRVGPPGDEQFF. CDR3 DNA: TGTGTCAGCAGAGTGGGCCCCCCCGGCGATGAGCAGTTCTTC.

This clonotype was observed a handful of times. Here the CDR3 reads CASSTSPIREETQYF. CDR3 DNA: TGTGCCAGCAGCACTAGCCCCATTCGGGAAGAGACCCAGTACTTC. V is TRBV7-7 and J is TRBJ2-5, with D maybe TRBD2 (6 bases). Germline CDR1 and CDR2: SSHAT and FNYEAQ (reference sequence). The CDR3 has 15 amino acids. Trimming took off 5 bases at V and 3 bases at J, with 16 bases between the two ends.

The gene calls are TRBV5-1 and TRBJ2-1, with 7 nucleotides matching TRBD2. CDR1 SGHRS and CDR2 YFSETQ come from the germline V gene. CDR3 length: 15 amino acids. V lost 4 bases, J lost 0 bases, and 4 bases stayed unmatched. The CDR3 nucleotides read TGCGCCAGCAGCCCAACTAGCGCCTCCTACAATGAGCAGTTCTTC. Amino acid sequence: CASSPTSASYNEQFF.

A few counts support this clonotype. The V call is TRBV7-2, the J call TRBJ2-1; D is undetermined. Germline CDR1 reads SGHTA; CDR2 reads FQGNSA. With 2 bases removed from V and 5 bases from J, the gap between germline ends came to 13 bases. The CDR3 is 15 amino acids. DNA of the CDR3: TGTGCCAGCAGCTTACGGCCTGAACCTAACAATGAGCAGTTCTTC. Amino acids: CASSLRPEPNNEQFF. The full variable domain, its missing parts supplied by reference TRBV7-2 and TRBJ2-1, is GAGVSQSPSNKVTEKGKDVELRCDPISGHTALYWYRQSLGQGLEFLIYFQGNSAPDKSGLPSDRFSAERTGGSVSTLTIQRTQQEDSAVYLCASSLRPEPNNEQFFGPGTRLTVL.

This clonotype appeared a few times. This sequence joins TRBV6-1 and TRBJ1-1, with D possibly being TRBD1 (5 bases). The length of the CDR3 is 14 residues. Germline assignment: CDR1 MNHNS and CDR2 SASEGT. V gave up 3 bases and J gave up 1 base, with 9 bases separating them. CDR3 bases: TGTGCCAGCAGTGATTGGCAGGGGAACACTGAAGCTTTCTTT. This codes for CASSDWQGNTEAFF.

This chain connects TRBV5-1 to TRBJ2-7; a weak D match, TRBD1 (6 bases). This CDR3 region has 15 residues. Germline values: CDR1 SGHRS, CDR2 YFSETQ. Trimming cost V 0 bases and J 2 bases, with 12 bases left between them. The DNA for the CDR3 is TGCGCCAGCAGCTTGGGACAGGTCTTACCCTACGAGCAGTACTTC. This sequence encodes CASSLGQVLPYEQYF.

The chain recombines TRBV6-6 with TRBJ2-5; 7 nucleotides match TRBD2. Looked up from germline, CDR1 is MNHNY and CDR2 is SVGAGI (reference sequence). Unmatched junction bases numbered 9, after V lost 0 bases and J lost 5 bases. The CDR3 has 16 amino acids. This CDR3 is CASSYSIGGSRETQYF. CDR3 sequence (DNA): TGTGCCAGCAGTTACTCGATTGGCGGGAGCAGGGAGACCCAGTACTTC.

This clonotype was detected ten times or more. V and J are TRBV29-1 and TRBJ2-5; 7 bases are a match to TRBD1. The CDR3 loop spans 12 amino acids. With V trimmed by 4 bases and J by 4 bases, 3 bases remained unmatched. Germline assignment: CDR1 SQVTM and CDR2 ANQGSEA. CDR3 sequence: CSVVAGGETQYF. The CDR3 coding sequence is TGCAGCGTTGTGGCAGGGGGAGAGACCCAGTACTTC. Full variable domain (outside the CDR3, taken from reference TRBV29-1 and TRBJ2-5): SAVISQKPSRDICQRGTSLTIQCQVDSQVTMMFWYRQQPGQSLTLIATANQGSEATYESGFVIDKFPISRPNLTFSTLTVSNMSPEDSSIYLCSVVAGGETQYFGPGTRLLVL.

The chain combines TRBV4-1 with TRBJ2-5, with D perhaps given as TRBD1 or TRBD2 (5 bases each). The germline V and J ends were trimmed by 0 bases and 2 bases, with 13 bases remaining between them. Germline loops: CDR1 MGHRA, CDR2 YSYEKL. The CDR3 loop spans 16 amino acids. Here the CDR3 DNA reads TGCGCCAGCAGCCAAGAGGGGACGTCGAGGCAAGAGACCCAGTACTTC. It translates to CASSQEGTSRQETQYF.

For this clonotype: Germline is not matched at one junction end, which may reflect a read error. This rearrangement joins TRBV28 to TRBJ2-1, with 9 bases identical to TRBD1. Germline V lookup: CDR1 MDHEN, CDR2 SYDVKM. The CDR3 loop spans 15 amino acids. CDR3 loop: CAGSLTGTGNNEQFF. The CDR3 DNA sequence: TGTGCCGGCAGTCTAACCGGGACAGGGAACAATGAGCAGTTCTTC.

The chain joins TRBV5-1 to TRBJ2-5; 16 bases align to TRBD2. From germline, CDR1 is SGHRS and CDR2 YFSETQ. V trimming: 2 bases; J trimming: 2 bases; junction bases outside the gene matches: 6. The CDR3 is made up of 18 amino acids. CDR3 sequence: CASSFGTSGGAPQETQYF. CDR3 coding DNA: TGCGCCAGCAGCTTCGGGACTAGCGGGGGGGCACCGCAAGAGACCCAGTACTTC.

On this clonotype itself: A much more abundant neighbour one base away suggests this may be a read error. The chain carries TRBV28 and TRBJ2-7; 7 bases match TRBD1. Germline loops: CDR1 MDHEN, CDR2 SYDVKM. The junction had 14 bases not matched to a gene; V was cut back by 11 bases and J by 7 bases. The CDR3 spans 13 residues. The CDR3 spells CAGDRADYNEQYF. In nucleotides, the CDR3 is TGTGCCGGCGACAGGGCCGACTACAATGAGCAGTACTTC.

The genes are TRBV7-2 and TRBJ1-1, with 7 bases identical to TRBD1. V shed 4 bases and J 5 bases; nucleotides not matched to a gene: 4. The CDR3 contains 13 residues. Germline V gives CDR1 SGHTA, CDR2 FQGNSA. The CDR3 spells CASSSDRETEAFF. CDR3 DNA: TGTGCCAGCAGCTCCGACAGGGAGACTGAAGCTTTCTTT.

Concerning this clonotype: One base away lies a much larger clone, so this may be a sequencing read error. As DNA, the CDR3 is TGTGCCAGCAGTTTAATAGAGACCTCCGGGGCCAAAAACATTCAGTACTTC. It specifies CASSLIETSGAKNIQYF. The chain couples TRBV12-3 or TRBV12-4 to TRBJ2-4; D is unresolved. The CDR3 loop spans 17 amino acids. The germline V and J ends were trimmed by 2 bases and 1 base, with 15 bases remaining between them.

The chain recombines TRBV20-1 with TRBJ2-5; 8 bases are a match to TRBD2. The J call may be wrong; the DNA end is better matched by TRBJ2-7. Germline values: CDR1 DFQATT, CDR2 SNEGSKA (reference sequence). The CDR3 loop spans 13 amino acids. CDR3 nucleotide sequence: TGCAGTGCTAGTAAGGTAGCGGGGAACGAGCAGTACTTC. This codes for CSASKVAGNEQYF.

This chain joins TRBV14 and TRBJ2-3; D is possibly TRBD2 (6 bases). The CDR3 sequence is 15 residues long. Germline CDR1 and CDR2: SGHDN and FVKESK. Trimming stripped 6 bases from V and 4 bases from J, with 17 bases between. The CDR3 DNA follows: TGTGCCAGCAGTATTGAGGGAGGCTCCTCAGATACGCAGTATTTT. Translated: CASSIEGGSSDTQYF.

In its sample, this clonotype was seen many times. DNA for the CDR3: TGTGCCACCAGCATGAGGGGGACAGCCTCCGTGGGGTATACGCAGTATTTT. Translated: CATSMRGTASVGYTQYF. This chain links TRBV15 with TRBJ2-3, with 7 positions matching TRBD1. Trimming removed 4 bases from V and 7 bases from J; junction bases left unmatched: 17. This CDR3 comprises 17 residues. Germline values: CDR1 LNHNV, CDR2 YYDKDF (reference sequence).

This clonotype was seen more than once but under ten times. The rearrangement joins TRBV2 to TRBJ1-4; 9 bases map to TRBD1. Trimming at V came to 5 bases and at J to 10 bases, leaving 5 bases not matched to a gene. The CDR3 extends over 13 amino acids. Looked up from germline, CDR1 is SNHLY and CDR2 is FYNNEI. CDR3 amino acids: CASSTGGEGKLFF. The CDR3 DNA sequence: TGTGCCAGCAGTACAGGGGGCGAAGGAAAACTGTTTTTT.

The J gene is TRBJ1-5, the V gene TRBV12-3 or TRBV12-4, with a tentative D call TRBD1 (5 bases). This CDR3 has 17 residues. Deletions cut 2 bases from V and 4 bases from J, with 18 bases between. The CDR3 region is CASSLSYRTEGNQPQHF. The CDR3, as DNA: TGTGCCAGCAGTTTATCATATCGCACAGAGGGGAATCAGCCCCAGCATTTT.

This sequence joins TRBV20-1 and TRBJ2-3, with 8 nucleotides matching TRBD2. From germline, CDR1 is DFQATT and CDR2 SNEGSKA (reference sequence). This CDR3 has 14 amino acids. The CDR3 nucleotides read TGCAGCGGGAGGCCAGCGGGAGTGGTAGATACGCAGTATTTT. The encoded protein is CSGRPAGVVDTQYF.